A selection of T cell receptor beta chains follows, all from one sample in a study of vaccination and CD4 T cells after COVID-19. TCRdb itself ran the PCR reads through MiXCR, one entry per CDR3 protein. The table includes approximately 15,000 distinct CDR3 sequences, less than 30% detected once. Their antigens are not known. The sample taken for sequencing was cultured CD4+ T cells from blood. The origin of the receptors is a human donor with COVID-19. Each CDR3 is given with its conserved first and last residue. A D gene is named only where the DNA matches it firmly. The size entry is marked missing in some rows and otherwise reads once, few, many or a size class.

size	V	J	D	CDR3	DNA
NA	TRBV7-8	TRBJ2-5	TRBD2	CASRNRLAELKETQYF	TGTGCCAGCAGAAATAGACTAGCGGAATTAAAAGAGACCCAGTACTTC
few	TRBV10-3	TRBJ1-6	TRBD1	CAISAGQGRTPLHF	TGTGCCATCAGTGCCGGACAGGGAAGGACACCCCTCCACTTT
medium-sized	TRBV20-1	TRBJ1-5	NA	CSARGRGYSNQPQHF	TGCAGTGCTAGGGGAAGGGGTTATAGCAATCAGCCCCAGCATTTT
NA	TRBV7-9	TRBJ1-1	NA	CASSFSYDVNTEAFF	TGTGCCAGCAGCTTTTCATATGACGTTAACACTGAAGCTTTCTTT
few	TRBV20-1	TRBJ2-4	TRBD2	CSADELAGGTKYIQYF	TGCAGTGCCGATGAACTAGCGGGGGGGACCAAATACATTCAGTACTTC
NA	TRBV5-4	TRBJ2-1	TRBD2	CASSRTSGGPDNEQFF	TGTGCCAGCAGCCGGACTAGCGGGGGGCCCGACAATGAGCAGTTCTTC
NA	TRBV28	TRBJ1-2	NA	CASSFEYRGYTF	TGTGCCAGCAGTTTTGAGTATCGTGGCTACACCTTC
NA	TRBV5-1	TRBJ1-3	NA	CASSSDRASSGNTIYF	TGCGCCAGCAGCAGCGATAGGGCTTCCTCTGGAAACACCATATATTTT
few	TRBV12-3/TRBV12-4	TRBJ2-7	TRBD1	CASSLARQGTYEQYF	TGTGCCAGCAGTTTAGCGAGACAGGGGACCTACGAGCAGTACTTC
few	TRBV19	TRBJ1-1	NA	CASSIRVSVTEAFF	TGTGCCAGTAGTATTAGGGTCTCAGTCACTGAAGCTTTCTTT
NA	TRBV7-3	TRBJ2-1	TRBD2	CASSLKAGGLSSYNEQFF	TGTGCCAGCAGCTTAAAAGCGGGGGGACTAAGCTCCTACAATGAGCAGTTCTTC
few	TRBV6-1	TRBJ1-5	TRBD1	CASRGQGWNQPQHF	TGTGCCAGCAGGGGACAGGGGTGGAATCAGCCCCAGCATTTT
medium-sized	TRBV20-1	TRBJ1-5	NA	CSASRVDQPQHF	TGCAGTGCTAGTAGGGTAGATCAGCCCCAGCATTTT
NA	TRBV19	TRBJ2-4	NA	CASSWTPNIQYF	TGTGCCAGTAGTTGGACCCCCAACATTCAGTACTTC
few	TRBV5-8	TRBJ2-1	TRBD1	CASSLYQGAYNEQFF	TGTGCCAGCAGCCTCTATCAGGGGGCCTACAATGAGCAGTTCTTC
NA	TRBV18	TRBJ1-4	NA	CASSPLPRTNEKLFF	TGTGCCAGCTCACCACTTCCGCGTACTAATGAAAAACTGTTTTTT
few	TRBV7-3	TRBJ2-6	NA	CASSKSPAVSGANVLTF	TGTGCCAGCAGCAAGAGCCCGGCGGTATCTGGGGCCAACGTCCTGACTTTC
NA	TRBV6-1	TRBJ1-4	TRBD1	CASSEGTGGGNEKLFF	TGTGCCAGCAGTGAAGGGACAGGGGGTGGGAATGAAAAACTGTTTTTT
NA	TRBV12-3/TRBV12-4	TRBJ2-1	NA	CASGTRVLYNEQFF	TGTGCCAGCGGGACCAGGGTCCTTTACAATGAGCAGTTCTTC
medium-sized	TRBV7-2	TRBJ1-2	TRBD1	CASTQGTGGNYGYTF	TGTGCCAGCACCCAAGGGACAGGGGGCAACTATGGCTACACCTTC
NA	TRBV5-4	TRBJ2-7	NA	CASSSTGPKREQYF	TGTGCCAGCAGCTCCACCGGGCCTAAACGGGAGCAGTACTTC
few	TRBV28	TRBJ2-3	NA	CASSTGVTDTQYF	TGTGCCAGCTCCACCGGGGTCACAGATACGCAGTATTTT
NA	TRBV4-3	TRBJ2-7	TRBD2	CASSQVGGGAGEQYF	TGCGCCAGCAGCCAAGTTGGCGGGGGGGCTGGCGAGCAGTACTTC
NA	TRBV11-2	TRBJ2-7	NA	CASSSSRGLPYEQYF	TGTGCCAGCAGCTCCTCGAGGGGTTTACCCTACGAGCAGTACTTC
NA	TRBV2	TRBJ1-2	NA	CASSLTLGYTF	TGTGCCAGCAGTTTAACTTTGGGCTACACCTTC
NA	TRBV20-1	TRBJ2-1	TRBD1	CSARAFEGAYNEQFF	TGCAGTGCTAGAGCCTTTGAGGGGGCTTACAATGAGCAGTTCTTC
few	TRBV2	TRBJ2-5	NA	CASSGNRFEETQYF	TGTGCCAGCAGTGGAAACAGGTTCGAAGAGACCCAGTACTTC
few	TRBV28	TRBJ2-7	TRBD1	CASSRTGTGAYEQYF	TGTGCCAGCAGTCGCACCGGGACAGGAGCCTACGAGCAGTACTTC
few	TRBV7-3	TRBJ2-3	NA	CASAVGADTQYF	TGTGCCAGCGCCGTAGGAGCAGATACGCAGTATTTT
NA	TRBV11-2	TRBJ2-2	TRBD2	CASSQRTSGYAGELFF	TGTGCCAGCAGCCAGAGGACTAGCGGGTACGCCGGGGAGCTGTTTTTT
NA	TRBV27	TRBJ2-2	NA	CASSLRDTGELFF	TGTGCCAGCAGTCTCCGGGACACCGGGGAGCTGTTTTTT
NA	TRBV27	TRBJ2-7	NA	CASRKVNRGDEQYF	TGTGCCAGCAGGAAGGTCAACCGAGGTGACGAGCAGTACTTC
NA	TRBV24-1	TRBJ2-1	NA	CATSDLMDEQFF	TGTGCCACCAGTGACCTTATGGATGAGCAGTTCTTC
few	TRBV6-2/TRBV6-3	TRBJ2-7	NA	CASSESAYEQYF	TGTGCCAGCAGTGAGTCAGCCTACGAGCAGTACTTC
few	TRBV7-2	TRBJ2-1	TRBD1	CASSSTLTGARYNEQFF	TGTGCCAGCAGCTCGACCCTGACAGGGGCCAGGTACAATGAGCAGTTCTTC
NA	TRBV6-1	TRBJ2-3	TRBD1	CASRRQGGTDTQYF	TGTGCCAGCCGGCGACAGGGGGGCACAGATACGCAGTATTTT
medium-sized	TRBV6-1	TRBJ1-2	TRBD1	CASSELADRVIYGYTF	TGTGCCAGCAGTGAATTAGCGGACAGGGTTATCTATGGCTACACCTTC
NA	TRBV30	TRBJ1-5	NA	CAWSGVNGNQPQHF	TGTGCCTGGAGTGGAGTAAATGGTAATCAGCCCCAGCATTTT
medium-sized	TRBV20-1	TRBJ1-5	NA	CSAPKGDGQPQHF	TGCAGTGCTCCGAAGGGGGACGGTCAGCCCCAGCATTTT
few	TRBV6-1	TRBJ2-2	TRBD2	CASSGGTSGGPRELFF	TGTGCCAGCAGTGGAGGGACTAGCGGGGGGCCCCGGGAGCTGTTTTTT
NA	TRBV6-5	TRBJ1-1	NA	CASSWVEAFF	TGTGCCAGCAGTTGGGTGGAAGCTTTCTTT
few	TRBV24-1	TRBJ2-1	NA	CATSRGESPGAYNEQFF	TGTGCCACCAGTAGGGGGGAGTCCCCAGGCGCCTACAATGAGCAGTTCTTC
few	TRBV5-1	TRBJ2-5	TRBD2	CASSLGGRGGQETQYF	TGCGCCAGCAGCTTGGGGGGCCGGGGGGGTCAAGAGACCCAGTACTTC
few	TRBV6-5	TRBJ1-2	NA	CASSYADRATYGYTF	TGTGCCAGCAGTTACGCGGACAGAGCGACGTATGGCTACACCTTC
few	TRBV5-8	TRBJ1-5	NA	CASSWGNREQPQHF	TGTGCCAGCAGCTGGGGAAACAGGGAACAGCCCCAGCATTTT
few	TRBV5-1	TRBJ1-6	TRBD1	CASSLVGRGGSPLHF	TGCGCCAGCAGCTTGGTTGGCAGGGGGGGGTCACCCCTCCACTTT
few	TRBV7-9	TRBJ2-5	NA	CASSLGGEGYQETQYF	TGTGCCAGCAGCTTAGGGGGGGAAGGCTACCAAGAGACCCAGTACTTC
NA	TRBV7-2	TRBJ2-2	NA	CASSLGGTGELFF	TGTGCCAGCAGCTTAGGGGGTACCGGGGAGCTGTTTTTT
few	TRBV25-1	TRBJ2-2	TRBD2	CASSEGTRDTGELFF	TGTGCCAGCAGTGAAGGGACTAGGGACACCGGGGAGCTGTTTTTT
NA	TRBV24-1	TRBJ2-1	NA	CATSDFGEPYFFF	TGTGCCACCAGTGATTTCGGGGAACCTTACTTCTTCTTC